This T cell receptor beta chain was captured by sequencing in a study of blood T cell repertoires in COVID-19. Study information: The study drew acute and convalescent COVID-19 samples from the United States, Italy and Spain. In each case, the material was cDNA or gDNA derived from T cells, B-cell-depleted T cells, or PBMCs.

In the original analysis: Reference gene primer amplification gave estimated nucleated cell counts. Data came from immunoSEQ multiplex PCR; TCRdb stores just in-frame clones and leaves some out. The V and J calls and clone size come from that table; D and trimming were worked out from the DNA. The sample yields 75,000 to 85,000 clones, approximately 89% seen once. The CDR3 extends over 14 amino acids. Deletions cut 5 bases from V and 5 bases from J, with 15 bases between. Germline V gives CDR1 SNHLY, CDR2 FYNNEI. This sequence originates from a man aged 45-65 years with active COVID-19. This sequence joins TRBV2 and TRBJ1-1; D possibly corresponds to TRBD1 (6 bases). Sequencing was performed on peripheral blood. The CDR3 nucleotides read TGTGCCAGCAGTCAGACGGGGGGCGGAACTGAAGCTTTCTTT. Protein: CASSQTGGGTEAFF.